This T cell receptor (beta chain) originates from a study of CD8+CD57+ T cells in acquired aplastic anemia. General observations from the study: Sharing between patients and controls was observed for twenty-nine CD8+ CDR3 sequences. Patients and controls had CD8+ Simpson's diversity values that were not significantly distinct.

CDR3 size: 13 residues. The germline V gene encodes CDR1 SNHLY and CDR2 FYNNEI. Trimming cost V 6 bases and J 1 base, with 9 bases left between them. This clonotype has only a few counts. Its antigen is as yet unknown. Genomic DNA, serving as template, underwent TCR beta VDJ and CDR3 profiling. Using its own MiXCR run on the reads, TCRdb lists one record per CDR3 protein. The data hold roughly 180,000 distinct CDR3 sequences, with around 65% observed a single time. Sequenced material: sorted CD4+, CD8+, or CD8+CD57+ T cells (not recorded which) from PBMCs. The TCR comes from a human donor with severe aplastic anemia or a healthy control (not recorded which). The chain carries TRBV2 and TRBJ1-1; tentatively, D is TRBD1 (5 bases). In DNA form, the CDR3 reads TGTGCCAGCAGGGGACGGTCGAACACTGAAGCTTTCTTT. This encodes CASRGRSNTEAFF. The full variable domain, in which reference TRBV2 and TRBJ1-1 provide the parts outside the CDR3, is EPEVTQTPSHQVTQMGQEVILRCVPISNHLYFYWYRQILGQKVEFLVSFYNNEISEKSEIFDDQFSVERPDGSNFTLKIRSTKLEDSAMYFCASRGRSNTEAFFGQGTRLTVV.